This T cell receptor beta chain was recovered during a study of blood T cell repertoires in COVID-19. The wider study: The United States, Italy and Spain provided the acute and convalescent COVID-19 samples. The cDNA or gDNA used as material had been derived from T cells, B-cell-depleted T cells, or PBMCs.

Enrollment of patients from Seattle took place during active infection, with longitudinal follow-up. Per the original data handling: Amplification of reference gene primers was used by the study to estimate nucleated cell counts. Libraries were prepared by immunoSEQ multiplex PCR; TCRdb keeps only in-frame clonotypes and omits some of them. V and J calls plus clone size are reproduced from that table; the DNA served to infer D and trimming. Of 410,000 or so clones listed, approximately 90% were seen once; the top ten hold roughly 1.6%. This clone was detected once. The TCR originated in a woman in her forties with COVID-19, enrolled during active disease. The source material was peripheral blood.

The chain's CDR3 is CASSLYSEYSYEQYF. The DNA of the CDR3 is TGTGCCAGCAGCTTGTATAGCGAGTATTCCTACGAGCAGTACTTC. The gene calls are TRBV5-6 and TRBJ2-7, with D possibly TRBD2 on 5 matching bases. Deletions cut 1 base from V and 1 base from J, with 12 bases between. Germline V lookup: CDR1 SGHDT, CDR2 YYEEEE. The CDR3 has 15 residues.